What follows is one TCR beta chain and its context. The antigen is unknown. This sample is drawn from a study of shared clonotypes between healthy human individuals. This CDR3 has 14 residues. V was shortened by 1 base and J by 7 bases, with 11 bases between the two germline ends. CDR1 and CDR2 (germline): SGHRS, YFSETQ. Recent acute infections and vaccinations were absent in the healthy HIV-negative adult donors. Findings and caveats of the study: The study found lower generation probabilities in non-shared clonotypes than in those shared by all four donors. Enrolling few donors narrowed the genetic and exposure-history diversity that was represented.

Several immunoSEQ plates held equal portions of the genomic DNA taken from each subset. Produced via immunoSEQ multiplex PCR; TCRdb's table is partial and in-frame only. This sample has some 2,000,000 clones, with approximately 95% found just once. The rearrangement joins TRBV5-1 to TRBJ2-2; D call uncertain. The sequencing sample was made of naive CD4+ T cells sorted from blood. Subset here: CD45RA+ positively selected. The TCR originated in a man between 18 and 35 years old in good health. The CDR3 protein is CASSLLQSGGELFF. As DNA, the CDR3 is TGCGCCAGCAGCTTGTTGCAGTCAGGCGGGGAGCTGTTTTTT.